Each of the 7 T cell receptor beta chains below was sequenced from the same sample in a study of T cell responses to AZD1222 COVID-19 vaccine (dated by TCRdb to the early 2020s). Sample time point, as interpreted from the label and publication: baseline before first vaccination. The library came from the immunoSEQ multiplex PCR assay. Held by TCRdb, this immuneACCESS table contains in-frame sequences only and omits some clones. Under half of the omission traces to an unresolved V gene where checked; the cause of the rest is unknown. Present in this sample are approximately 100,000 clones, over 80% of which were seen just once. Around 6.8% of the sample goes to the ten largest clones. Sequencing used peripheral blood, obtained on day 0 of AZD1222 vaccination. The receptors originated from an adult in good health.

The V gene is TRBV10-3, the J gene TRBJ2-1; TRBD1 aligns across 7 bases. Germline lookup yields CDR1 ENHRY and CDR2 SYGVKD. V was pared by 2 bases and J by 6 bases, with 4 bases of the junction left unmatched. The CDR3 totals 14 residues. CDR3 residues: CAISETGTVNEQFF. The CDR3 bases are TGTGCCATCAGTGAGACCGGGACAGTCAATGAGCAGTTCTTC.

V is TRBV30 and J is TRBJ2-7, with 9 bases aligning to TRBD1. CDR3 length equals 14 residues. The germline gives CDR1 GTSNPN, CDR2 SVGIG (reference sequence). The ends lost 2 bases at V and 3 bases at J; junction bases unmatched: 5. The CDR3 here is CAWSSGTGFYEQYF. The CDR3 DNA sequence: TGTGCCTGGAGTTCTGGGACAGGGTTCTACGAGCAGTACTTC.

V and J are TRBV20-1 and TRBJ1-1; the D is unclear. The germline V gene has CDR1 DFQATT and CDR2 SNEGSKA (reference sequence). The CDR3 length is 13 residues. V was trimmed by 3 bases and J by 5 bases, leaving 13 bases between them. The CDR3 loop is CSASQVLGTEAFF. The CDR3 coding sequence is TGCAGTGCTAGTCAAGTCTTGGGTACTGAAGCTTTCTTT.

The chain links TRBV19 to TRBJ1-2; the match to TRBD1 covers 8 bases. Germline CDR1 is LNHDA and CDR2 is SQIVND (reference sequence). V was pared by 7 bases and J by 2 bases, with 12 bases of the junction left unmatched. The CDR3 loop spans 16 amino acids. This CDR3 reads CASTLTSGQVNYGYTF. In nucleotides, the CDR3 is TGTGCCAGTACCCTCACCTCGGGACAGGTGAACTATGGCTACACCTTC. The variable domain in full, with the rest retrieved from reference TRBV19 and TRBJ1-2, is DGGITQSPKYLFRKEGQNVTLSCEQNLNHDAMYWYRQDPGQGLRLIYYSQIVNDFQKGDIAEGYSVSREKKESFPLTVTSAQKNPTAFYLCASTLTSGQVNYGYTFGSGTRLTVV.

CDR3 DNA: TGTGCCAGCAGTCGGGACCTTGGTAATGAAAAACTGTTTTTT. Encoded protein: CASSRDLGNEKLFF. The chain is built from TRBV28 and TRBJ1-4; tentative D call: TRBD1 (5 bases). The germline V and J ends were trimmed by 5 bases and 4 bases, with 11 bases remaining between them. CDR3 length equals 14 residues. Germline V CDR1 and CDR2: MDHEN, SYDVKM.

The chain is built from TRBV7-6 and TRBJ1-4; TRBD1 matches 8 bases. The germline CDR1 and CDR2 sequences are SGHVS and FNYEAQ. This CDR3 spans 14 amino acids. With 5 bases clipped from V and 8 bases from J, the junction kept 7 bases outside the gene matches. As DNA, the CDR3 is TGTGCCAGCAGCCCCGGGCAGGGGGCCGAAAAACTGTTTTTT. The encoded protein is CASSPGQGAEKLFF.

The CDR3 DNA reads as TGTGCCAGCAGCTCGAGTGGAGGGATAATCTATGGCTACACCTTC. Residues: CASSSSGGIIYGYTF. This chain connects TRBV9 to TRBJ1-2; unclear D gene. Germline CDR1 SGDLS, CDR2 YYNGEE. This CDR3 contains 15 residues. V was trimmed by 4 bases and J by 4 bases, leaving 17 bases between them. The variable domain in full, with the rest retrieved from reference TRBV9 and TRBJ1-2, is DSGVTQTPKHLITATGQRVTLRCSPRSGDLSVYWYQQSLDQGLQFLIQYYNGEERAKGNILERFSAQQFPDLHSELNLSSLELGDSALYFCASSSSGGIIYGYTFGSGTRLTVV.